These 13 T cell receptor beta chains came from one sample sequenced in a study of blood T cell repertoires in COVID-19. Assay: immunoSEQ multiplex PCR; the TCRdb copy retains only in-frame clones and omits some. The table shows 95,000 to 150,000 clones, with about 83% occurring only once. The specimen sequenced was peripheral blood. Receptors originate from a man older than 75 with active or convalescent COVID-19.

With respect to this clone: Other nucleotide sequences in the sample specify the same CDR3. CDR3 region: CASSSSGLAKNIQYF. CDR3 coding DNA: TGTGCCAGCAGCTCCTCAGGGTTGGCCAAAAACATTCAGTACTTC. The chain joins TRBV7-9 to TRBJ2-4, with D possibly matching TRBD1 (5 bases). Trimming cost V 4 bases and J 1 base, with 11 bases left between them. Per germline, CDR1 SEHNR and CDR2 FQNEAQ (reference sequence). This CDR3 region has 15 residues.

The chain has TRBV7-2 and TRBJ1-5; 8 bases agree with TRBD1. V lost 1 base and J lost 7; bases outside the gene matches: 9. Germline V gene data show CDR1 as SGHTA and CDR2 as FQGNSA. CDR3 length: 16 amino acids. The CDR3 DNA reads as TGTGCCAGCAGCTTAGGGCGGCAGGGGGCAGGGCAGCCCCAGCATTTT. This codes for CASSLGRQGAGQPQHF.

This rearrangement joins TRBV6-2 or TRBV6-3 to TRBJ1-1; 7 bases are shared with TRBD1. The germline V gene encodes CDR1 MNHEY and CDR2 SVGEGT. The CDR3 totals 14 residues. V gave up 4 bases and J gave up 5 bases; unmatched junction bases: 7. The CDR3 region has the DNA TGTGCCAGCAGTTTCCGGGACAGAGTGACTGAAGCTTTCTTT. Amino acids: CASSFRDRVTEAFF.

The rearrangement links TRBV20-1 to TRBJ2-3, with TRBD1 as a possible D gene (6 bases). CDR1 is DFQATT, CDR2 SNEGSKA, per germline (reference sequence). Trimming stripped 3 bases from V and 5 bases from J, with 15 bases between. The CDR3 covers 14 residues. CDR3 region: CSASRYRVEDTQYF. In DNA form, the CDR3 reads TGCAGTGCTAGTAGGTACAGGGTAGAAGATACGCAGTATTTT.

The chain carries TRBV30 and TRBJ1-1; 8 nucleotides line up with TRBD1. In germline, CDR1 is GTSNPN, CDR2 SVGIG (reference sequence). V lost 1 base to trimming and J lost 5 bases; unmatched junction nucleotides: 3. The CDR3 is 13 amino acids. CDR3 loop: CAWSGTGRTEAFF. In DNA, the CDR3 is TGTGCCTGGAGTGGGACAGGGAGGACTGAAGCTTTCTTT.

V and J are TRBV9 and TRBJ2-1, with D unresolved. This CDR3 is built from 14 residues. Trimming removed 1 base from V and 10 bases from J, with 15 bases in between. CDR1 and CDR2 from the germline V gene are SGDLS and YYNGEE. The CDR3 loop is CASSVSVTDREQFF. The CDR3 nucleotides are TGTGCCAGCAGCGTAAGCGTGACGGATCGGGAGCAGTTCTTC.

The rearrangement uses TRBV29-1 and TRBJ2-3, with D tentatively TRBD1 (5 bases). V lost 1 base, J lost 0 bases, and 20 bases lay in between. CDR3 size: 18 residues. Per germline, CDR1 SQVTM and CDR2 ANQGSEA. In DNA, the CDR3 is TGCAGCGTTGAAGGTAGAGGCAGGGCCCTCCCTAGCACAGATACGCAGTATTTT. It codes for CSVEGRGRALPSTDTQYF.

V usage is TRBV7-3 and J usage is TRBJ2-5, with 8 bases that match TRBD2. The CDR3 contains 15 residues. Trimming removed 4 bases from V and 2 bases from J; junction bases left unmatched: 6. CDR1 is SGHTA, CDR2 FQGTGA, per germline. The CDR3 is CASSSRTSSQETQYF. CDR3 in DNA: TGTGCCAGCAGCTCGAGGACTAGCTCTCAAGAGACCCAGTACTTC.

J is TRBJ2-7 and V is TRBV7-2; TRBD1 is a possible D gene (5 bases). The V and J ends lost 1 base and 3 bases respectively, with 16 bases between them. This CDR3 has 16 residues. Germline CDR1 and CDR2: SGHTA and FQGNSA. The CDR3 region is CASSLVGATSGYEQYF. The CDR3 DNA reads TGTGCCAGCAGCTTAGTAGGGGCTACCTCTGGCTACGAGCAGTACTTC.

The rearrangement uses TRBV7-2 and TRBJ1-4; D is unresolved. Germline CDR1 is SGHTA and CDR2 is FQGNSA. CDR3 size: 13 residues. With 5 bases removed from V and 1 base from J, the gap between germline ends came to 5 bases. The CDR3 sequence: CASSLRTNEKLFF. For the CDR3, the DNA is TGTGCCAGCAGCCTAAGAACTAATGAAAAACTGTTTTTT.

This chain connects TRBV9 to TRBJ1-4; D possibly corresponds to TRBD1 (5 bases). V was shortened by 3 bases and J by 5 bases, with 14 bases between the two germline ends. Germline loops: CDR1 SGDLS, CDR2 YYNGEE. This CDR3 contains 15 residues. The CDR3 reads CASSGGEAENEKLFF. CDR3 bases: TGTGCCAGCAGCGGGGGCGAGGCAGAGAATGAAAAACTGTTTTTT.

The chain links TRBV18 to TRBJ2-7; 10 bases align to TRBD1. Germline V lookup: CDR1 KGHSH, CDR2 LQKENI. V trimming: 6 bases; J trimming: 6 bases; junction bases outside the gene matches: 5. The CDR3 extends over 13 amino acids. CDR3 loop: CASSQGQGREQYF. In DNA form, the CDR3 reads TGTGCCAGCTCCCAGGGACAGGGGCGCGAGCAGTACTTC.

This clone was seen once. The rearrangement uses TRBV7-6 and TRBJ2-7; possibly TRBD2 for D (5 bases). V was clipped by 3 bases and J by 6 bases, with 15 bases between them. This CDR3 has 14 residues. Per the germline V gene, CDR1 is SGHVS and CDR2 is FNYEAQ. CDR3: CASSFGVPPGEQYF. The CDR3 region has the DNA TGTGCCAGCAGCTTCGGGGTGCCCCCCGGCGAGCAGTACTTC. Supplemented by reference TRBV7-6 and TRBJ2-7, the full variable domain reads GAGVSQSPRYKVTKRGQDVALRCDPISGHVSLYWYRQALGQGPEFLTYFNYEAQQDKSGLPNDRFSAERPEGSISTLTIQRTEQRDSAMYRCASSFGVPPGEQYFGPGTRLTVT.